This T cell receptor beta chain was found in a study of blood T cells in healthy people across ages. Germline CDR1 is SGHKS and CDR2 is YYEKEE (reference sequence). V gave up 4 bases and J gave up 0 bases; unmatched junction bases: 7. The CDR3 spans 16 residues. A second PCR of about 6 to 11 cycles used a sample-barcoded 5' primer and a J-beta primer mix. A single record per CDR3 protein comes from TCRdb applying MiXCR to the 5' RACE reads. The sample shows about 1.5 million distinct CDR3 sequences, roughly 40% of them seen only once. The count of this clonotype is one. The sequence came from a woman between 18 and 29 years old in good health. V is TRBV5-5 and J is TRBJ1-1, with 9 nucleotides matching TRBD1. The source material was blood. CDR3 coding DNA: TGTGCCAGCAGCCAGGGTGGGACAGGGCTGAACACTGAAGCTTTCTTT. Its protein product is CASSQGGTGLNTEAFF.